One and the same sample provided the 16 T cell receptor beta chains below, sequenced in a study of immune evolution from preneoplasia to lung adenocarcinoma. Assay: immunoSEQ multiplex PCR; the TCRdb copy retains only in-frame clones and omits some. The sample comprises around 15,000 clones, about 86% of which are singletons, and 2.5% to 3% rests with the top ten. Sequenced: FFPE invasive lung adenocarcinoma tissue. The receptor source for this set is a person between 65 and 79 years old with invasive lung adenocarcinoma.

The sample holds a few counts of this clone. This chain links TRBV6-5 with TRBJ2-7, with D possibly being TRBD1 (6 bases). This CDR3 region has 12 residues. V was clipped by 2 bases and J by 6 bases, with 8 bases between them. The V gene's germline CDR1 is MNHEY and CDR2 SVGAGI. The CDR3: CASSYGRGEQYF. The DNA of the CDR3 is TGTGCCAGCAGTTACGGCAGGGGCGAGCAGTACTTC.

This clone was found once. The V gene is TRBV6-5, the J gene TRBJ1-1; the D gene is possibly TRBD1 (5 bases). Per the germline V gene, CDR1 is MNHEY and CDR2 is SVGAGI. V gave up 7 bases and J gave up 2 bases, with 14 bases separating them. The CDR3 is made up of 14 amino acids. CDR3 coding DNA: TGTGCCAGCACCTTAGGTACAGGTAACACTGAAGCTTTCTTT. This translates into CASTLGTGNTEAFF.

CDR3 sequence reads: CASSLSRGYEQYF. The DNA of the CDR3 is TGTGCCAGCAGCTTGTCTAGAGGCTACGAGCAGTACTTC. The chain links TRBV7-2 to TRBJ2-7; D is uncertain. Deletions cut 3 bases from V and 3 bases from J, with 9 bases between. CDR1 is SGHTA and CDR2 is FQGNSA in the germline V gene. CDR3 size: 13 residues.

This chain connects TRBV5-1 to TRBJ2-7; TRBD1 matches 8 bases. Trimming cost V 3 bases and J 7 bases; bases outside gene matches: 12. CDR1 is SGHRS and CDR2 is YFSETQ in the germline V gene. This CDR3 contains 15 residues. Here the CDR3 reads CASSYSQGASQEQYF. The CDR3, as DNA: TGCGCCAGCAGCTACTCCCAGGGGGCGAGTCAAGAGCAGTACTTC.

This sequence joins TRBV11-2 and TRBJ1-4; D uncertain. The CDR3 is made up of 17 amino acids. Germline loops: CDR1 SGHAT, CDR2 FQNNGV. V dropped 0 bases and J dropped 6 bases, with 17 bases sitting between them. CDR3: CASSLDLLGSGDEKLFF. CDR3 sequence (DNA): TGTGCCAGCAGCTTAGATCTACTGGGGAGTGGGGATGAAAAACTGTTTTTT.

This chain joins TRBV4-1 and TRBJ2-3; 7 bases match TRBD2. The V and J ends lost 4 bases and 6 bases, in that order; junction bases with no gene match: 4. This CDR3 region has 13 residues. Germline CDR1 MGHRA, CDR2 YSYEKL. CDR3: CASSRHSGDTQYF. CDR3 nucleotides: TGCGCCAGCAGCCGGCATAGCGGGGATACGCAGTATTTT.

This clone was counted a single time. This chain connects TRBV7-2 to TRBJ2-1; a possible D gene is TRBD2 (6 bases). The CDR3 length is 16 residues. Trimming took 5 bases from V and 2 from J, leaving 16 bases between them. Germline values: CDR1 SGHTA, CDR2 FQGNSA. In nucleotides, the CDR3 is TGTGCCAGCAGCCTAACTAGCATCCCCCCCTACAATGAGCAGTTCTTC. It specifies CASSLTSIPPYNEQFF.

The V gene is TRBV2, the J gene TRBJ1-2; a weak D match, TRBD1 (5 bases). CDR1 and CDR2 from the germline V gene are SNHLY and FYNNEI. There are 14 residues in the CDR3. V gave up 1 base and J gave up 3 bases, with 9 bases separating them. The CDR3 loop reads CASSEEQGYYGYTF. As DNA, the CDR3 is TGTGCCAGCAGTGAAGAGCAGGGCTACTATGGCTACACCTTC.

CDR3 nucleotides: TGTGCCAGTAGTCCCCGGACTTATGGGAACACTGAAGCTTTCTTT. Translation gives CASSPRTYGNTEAFF. V and J are TRBV19 and TRBJ1-1; no clear D gene. Trimming stripped 5 bases from V and 1 base from J, with 14 bases between. The CDR3 sequence is 15 residues long. Germline V gene sequence: CDR1 LNHDA, CDR2 SQIVND (reference sequence). Full variable domain (remainder filled in from reference TRBV19 and TRBJ1-1): DGGITQSPKYLFRKEGQNVTLSCEQNLNHDAMYWYRQDPGQGLRLIYYSQIVNDFQKGDIAEGYSVSREKKESFPLTVTSAQKNPTAFYLCASSPRTYGNTEAFFGQGTRLTVV.

This chain joins TRBV6-5 and TRBJ1-2; D remains unclear. V was trimmed by 0 bases and J by 7 bases, leaving 9 bases between them. This CDR3 contains 13 residues. In germline, CDR1 is MNHEY, CDR2 SVGAGI. The CDR3 loop reads CASSYSKLIGYTF. CDR3 DNA: TGTGCCAGCAGTTACTCGAAGCTGATTGGCTACACCTTC.

The V gene is TRBV5-6, the J gene TRBJ1-2; D uncertain. The CDR3 contains 15 residues. CDR1 and CDR2 (germline): SGHDT, YYEEEE. Trimming cost V 0 bases and J 5 bases, with 14 bases left between them. The CDR3 region has the DNA TGTGCCAGCAGCTTGGCCTCGGCGGGAATTTATGGCTACACCTTC. This gives the protein CASSLASAGIYGYTF. Looking up the rest from reference TRBV5-6 and TRBJ1-2 gives the full variable domain: DAGVTQSPTHLIKTRGQQVTLRCSPKSGHDTVSWYQQALGQGPQFIFQYYEEEERQRGNFPDRFSGHQFPNYSSELNVNALLLGDSALYLCASSLASAGIYGYTFGSGTRLTVV.

This clone was recorded once. Germline and junction disagree at one end, which may indicate a read error. The chain uses TRBV5-1 and TRBJ1-4, with TRBD1 as a possible D gene (5 bases). The CDR3 spans 14 residues. The germline V gene encodes CDR1 SGHRS and CDR2 YFSETQ. CDR3 DNA sequence: TGCGCCAACAGCTTGTCAGGAGGGGAGGAAAAACTGTTTTTT. Translation gives CANSLSGGEEKLFF. The whole variable domain, filled in from reference TRBV5-1 and TRBJ1-4, reads KAGVTQTPRYLIKTRGQQVTLSCSPISGHRSVSWYQQTPGQGLQFLFEYFSETQRNKGNFPGRFSGRQFSNSRSEMNVSTLELGDSALYLCANSLSGGEEKLFFGSGTQLSVL.

A single count supports this clone. This chain links TRBV9 with TRBJ2-6; no clear D. The V gene lost 1 base and the J gene lost 0 bases, with 2 bases spanning the gap. The CDR3 has 14 amino acids. Germline lookup yields CDR1 SGDLS and CDR2 YYNGEE. In DNA form, the CDR3 reads TGTGCCAGCAGCGTATCCTCTGGGGCCAACGTCCTGACTTTC. Its translation: CASSVSSGANVLTF.

The genes are TRBV6-1 and TRBJ2-1; 12 bases are shared with TRBD2. Trimming at V came to 9 bases and at J to 9 bases, leaving 9 bases not matched to a gene. This CDR3 has 14 amino acids. Germline loops: CDR1 MNHNS, CDR2 SASEGT. This chain's CDR3 is CASGLAGLYGEQFF. CDR3 nucleotide sequence: TGTGCCAGTGGACTAGCGGGATTATATGGTGAGCAGTTCTTC.

V gene TRBV9 combines with J gene TRBJ2-1, with 8 bases identical to TRBD2. The CDR3 is made up of 15 amino acids. Germline V gene lookup returns CDR1 SGDLS and CDR2 YYNGEE. Germline trimming cut 0 bases from V and 6 bases from J; bases unmatched to any gene: 5. In DNA form, the CDR3 reads TGTGCCAGCAGCGTAGGGTGGGGACTAGGCAATGAGCAGTTCTTC. As protein: CASSVGWGLGNEQFF.

The chain combines TRBV6-5 with TRBJ1-1; D gene ambiguous. Trimming removed 2 bases from V and 6 bases from J, with 13 bases in between. The CDR3 extends over 14 amino acids. Per germline, CDR1 MNHEY and CDR2 SVGAGI. CDR3 DNA sequence: TGTGCCAGCAGTTACGTAGACGGCGACGCTGAAGCTTTCTTT. It is translated as CASSYVDGDAEAFF.